The clone carrying this T cell receptor beta chain was detected many times. What it recognizes is unknown. The data are from a study of T-cell reconstitution after alpha-beta-depleted transplantation in children. Study-level results: After transplant, high TCRbeta diversity at day 60 in some patients arose from surviving recipient T cells and thymic progenitors. The study reportedly traced alpha-beta T cells about two months after transplant to several hundred expanded graft clones. T-cell counts and diversity were attributed mostly to newly produced T cells one year after transplant.

Library preparation (for TCRbeta) was performed with unique molecular identifiers. TCRdb re-called the PCR reads with MiXCR, one entry per CDR3 protein. The profile covers a few hundred thousand distinct CDR3 sequences, with around 13% appearing a single time and about 2% taken by the ten largest. Trimming at V came to 5 bases and at J to 5 bases, leaving 4 bases not matched to a gene. The CDR3 has 13 amino acids. Germline V CDR1 and CDR2: SQVTM, ANQGSEA. This specimen was PBMCs, mostly from graft donor cells, taken 360 days after TCRalphabeta/CD19-depleted stem cell transplant. The genes are TRBV29-1 and TRBJ2-7; TRBD1 matches 12 bases. The TCR sequence derives from a male patient younger than 18 who had a stem cell transplant for acute myeloid leukemia, so the T cells may come from the graft donor. The CDR3 reads CSVPGQGANEQYF. In DNA form, the CDR3 reads TGCAGCGTTCCGGGACAGGGGGCTAACGAGCAGTACTTC.